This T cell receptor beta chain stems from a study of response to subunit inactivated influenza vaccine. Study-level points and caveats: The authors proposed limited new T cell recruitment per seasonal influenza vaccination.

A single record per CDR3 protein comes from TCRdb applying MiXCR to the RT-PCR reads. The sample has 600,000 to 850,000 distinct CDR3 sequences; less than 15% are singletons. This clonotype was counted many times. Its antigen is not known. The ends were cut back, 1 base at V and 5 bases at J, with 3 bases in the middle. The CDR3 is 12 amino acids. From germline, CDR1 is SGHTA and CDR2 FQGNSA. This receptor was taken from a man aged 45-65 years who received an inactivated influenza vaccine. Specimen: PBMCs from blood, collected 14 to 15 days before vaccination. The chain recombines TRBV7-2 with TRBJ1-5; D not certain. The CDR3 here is CASSLEYQPQHF. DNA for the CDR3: TGTGCCAGCAGCTTAGAGTATCAGCCCCAGCATTTT.